Listed below are T cell receptor beta chains from one sample, sequenced in a study of blood T cell repertoires in COVID-19. Repertoires were generated with immunoSEQ multiplex PCR, while TCRdb's copy carries only in-frame clones and drops some. This table holds some 310,000 clones, under 90% found once. The sequencing sample was made of peripheral blood. These receptors all come from a woman younger than 45 with COVID-19, enrolled during active disease. The CDR3 runs from the conserved cysteine through the conserved F or W. The D gene is left open where the match is weak. The size field is filled for only some rows; it gives once, few, many or a size class.

NA	TRBD2	TRBJ2-7	TRBV11-2	CASSFRLAGYEQYF	TGTGCCAGCAGCTTTCGACTAGCGGGCTACGAGCAGTACTTC
NA	NA	TRBJ1-2	TRBV2	CASHQGSGYTF	TGTGCCAGCCACCAGGGTTCCGGCTACACCTTC
NA	TRBD1	TRBJ2-2	TRBV30	CAWSVIGTGDWGELFF	TGTGCCTGGAGTGTAATAGGGACAGGGGATTGGGGGGAGCTGTTTTTT
NA	TRBD1	TRBJ1-1	TRBV5-4	CASSQGQGTNTEAFF	TGTGCCAGCAGCCAAGGACAGGGAACGAACACTGAAGCTTTCTTT
NA	TRBD2	TRBJ2-7	TRBV11-2	CASSTAGVIYEQYF	TGTGCCAGCAGCACAGCGGGAGTCATTTACGAGCAGTACTTC
NA	TRBD1	TRBJ1-2	TRBV19	CASSPWTGVTYGYTF	TGTGCCAGTAGTCCCTGGACAGGGGTTACCTATGGCTACACCTTC
NA	NA	TRBJ1-3	TRBV19	CASTEQGVAGNTIYF	TGTGCCAGTACCGAACAGGGTGTAGCTGGAAACACCATATATTTT
NA	TRBD2	TRBJ2-5	TRBV11-2	CASTPDGRAETQYF	TGTGCCAGCACCCCAGACGGGAGGGCCGAGACCCAGTACTTC
NA	TRBD1	TRBJ2-3	TRBV6-2/TRBV6-3	CASGRDRQFLDTQYF	TGTGCCAGCGGCCGGGACAGACAGTTTTTAGATACGCAGTATTTT
NA	NA	TRBJ2-1	TRBV18	CASSPRNPTNNEQFF	TGTGCCAGCTCACCCCGCAATCCTACCAACAATGAGCAGTTCTTC
NA	NA	TRBJ2-1	TRBV6-6	CASSYGQTRVNEQFF	TGTGCCAGCAGTTACGGGCAGACTAGAGTAAATGAGCAGTTCTTC
few	TRBD1	TRBJ1-5	TRBV28	CASSQPGQGNQPQHF	TGTGCCAGCAGTCAACCGGGACAGGGCAATCAGCCCCAGCATTTT
once	NA	TRBJ2-3	TRBV2	CASRSGDGIDTQYF	TGTGCCAGCAGATCAGGGGACGGCATAGATACGCAGTATTTT
NA	NA	TRBJ1-3	TRBV18	CASSPPWGVLSGNTIYF	TGTGCCAGCTCACCACCGTGGGGGGTCCTCTCTGGAAACACCATATATTTT
NA	TRBD2	TRBJ2-2	TRBV6-1	CASSEASGSVGELFF	TGTGCCAGCAGTGAGGCTAGCGGGAGTGTCGGGGAGCTGTTTTTT
NA	NA	TRBJ1-1	TRBV12-3/TRBV12-4	CASRGGGNTEAFF	TGTGCCAGCAGGGGAGGGGGGAACACTGAAGCTTTCTTT
NA	TRBD1	TRBJ1-6	TRBV10-1	CASRDRDRVYNSPLHF	TGCGCCAGCAGAGACAGGGATAGGGTCTATAATTCACCCCTCCACTTT
NA	NA	TRBJ1-2	TRBV5-6	CASSFRGYSNYGYTF	TGTGCCAGCAGCTTTCGGGGGTACTCTAACTATGGCTACACCTTC
once	TRBD2	TRBJ2-1	TRBV11-2	CASSSQTSGRGNNEQFF	TGTGCCAGCAGCTCACAGACTAGCGGGAGGGGGAACAATGAGCAGTTCTTC
NA	TRBD1	TRBJ2-7	TRBV7-2	CASSHTGQGPYEQYF	TGTGCCAGCAGCCATACCGGACAGGGCCCCTACGAGCAGTACTTC
NA	TRBD2	TRBJ2-5	TRBV10-2	CASSPGLAGGRKTQYF	TGCGCCAGCAGCCCGGGACTAGCGGGAGGGCGGAAGACCCAGTACTTC
NA	TRBD1	TRBJ2-5	TRBV5-1	CASSLGVQGSQETQYF	TGCGCCAGCAGCTTGGGGGTACAGGGGAGTCAAGAGACCCAGTACTTC
NA	NA	TRBJ2-3	TRBV5-1	CASSHETDTQYF	TGCGCCAGCAGCCATGAGACAGATACGCAGTATTTT
NA	TRBD1	TRBJ2-7	TRBV18	CASSPPGQRILEQYF	TGTGCCAGCTCACCTCCGGGACAGCGGATACTCGAGCAGTACTTC
NA	NA	TRBJ1-6	TRBV28	CASSLDREVNSPLHF	TGTGCCAGCAGTTTGGACCGGGAGGTGAATTCACCCCTCCACTTT
NA	NA	TRBJ1-1	TRBV7-2	CASSLERVGEAFF	TGTGCCAGCAGCTTAGAACGGGTCGGTGAAGCTTTCTTT
NA	TRBD1	TRBJ1-3	TRBV2	CASSPTGATSGNTIYF	TGTGCCAGCAGTCCCACAGGGGCCACCTCTGGAAACACCATATATTTT
NA	NA	TRBJ2-6	TRBV2	CASSDPKSPGANVLTF	TGTGCCAGCAGTGACCCGAAGAGCCCTGGGGCCAACGTCCTGACTTTC
NA	TRBD2	TRBJ2-1	TRBV7-9	CASSLDPTSIGEQFF	TGTGCCAGCAGCTTGGACCCGACTAGCATAGGTGAGCAGTTCTTC
NA	TRBD1	TRBJ1-5	TRBV4-1	CASSQVRGNQPQHF	TGCGCCAGCAGCCAAGTCAGGGGGAATCAGCCCCAGCATTTT
NA	NA	TRBJ2-7	TRBV12-3/TRBV12-4	CASSLLEEQYF	TGTGCCAGCAGTTTGCTCGAGGAGCAGTACTTC
NA	TRBD1	TRBJ1-4	TRBV18	CASSPVTGSGSNEKLFF	TGTGCCAGCTCACCAGTGACAGGGTCGGGGTCTAATGAAAAACTGTTTTTT
once	NA	TRBJ2-7	TRBV9	CASSPDPTGGYEQYF	TGTGCCAGCAGCCCCGACCCTACAGGTGGCTACGAGCAGTACTTC
NA	TRBD1	TRBJ1-1	TRBV19	CASSKPGQGNTEAFF	TGTGCCAGTAGCAAGCCTGGACAGGGGAACACTGAAGCTTTCTTT
NA	TRBD1	TRBJ2-1	TRBV6-5	CASSYSSRTGGNEQFF	TGTGCCAGCAGTTACTCTTCCAGGACAGGGGGCAATGAGCAGTTCTTC
once	NA	TRBJ2-1	TRBV11-2	CASSPSGARNSEQFF	TGTGCCAGCAGCCCCAGCGGAGCCCGTAATTCGGAGCAGTTCTTC
once	NA	TRBJ2-7	TRBV28	CASSPKRGVHEQYF	TGTGCCAGCAGTCCTAAACGGGGAGTGCACGAGCAGTACTTC
NA	NA	TRBJ2-7	TRBV6-6	CASSHPNSYEQYF	TGTGCCAGCAGCCACCCTAATTCCTACGAGCAGTACTTC
once	TRBD1	TRBJ1-1	TRBV4-2	CASSQASGQGNTEAFF	TGTGCCAGCAGCCAAGCTTCGGGACAGGGAAACACTGAAGCTTTCTTT
NA	TRBD1	TRBJ2-5	TRBV6-5	CASSLRDRGATQYF	TGTGCCAGCAGCCTCCGGGACAGGGGGGCGACCCAGTACTTC
NA	TRBD2	TRBJ2-1	TRBV4-1	CASSRPTSGLTYNEQFF	TGCGCCAGCAGCCGCCCGACTAGCGGGCTTACCTACAATGAGCAGTTCTTC
NA	NA	TRBJ2-2	TRBV2	CASSVETVNTGELFF	TGTGCCAGCAGTGTGGAGACAGTTAACACCGGGGAGCTGTTTTTT
NA	TRBD1	TRBJ1-1	TRBV30	CAYREGQKAFF	TGTGCCTACCGAGAGGGACAGAAAGCTTTCTTT
NA	TRBD1	TRBJ1-5	TRBV5-6	CASSRTGNQPQHF	TGTGCCAGCAGCCGGACAGGGAATCAGCCCCAGCATTTT
NA	NA	TRBJ1-1	TRBV2	CASSPRQVGKNTEAFF	TGTGCCAGCAGTCCACGACAGGTGGGGAAGAACACTGAAGCTTTCTTT
NA	NA	TRBJ2-1	TRBV6-5	CASTIGGEQFF	TGTGCCAGCACCATTGGAGGGGAGCAGTTCTTC
NA	NA	TRBJ2-3	TRBV11-2	CASSLSRDTQYF	TGTGCCAGCAGCTTATCCCGGGATACGCAGTATTTT
NA	NA	TRBJ2-3	TRBV30	CAWSRNVDTDTQYF	TGTGCCTGGAGTAGAAATGTAGACACAGATACGCAGTATTTT
few	TRBD2	TRBJ2-3	TRBV5-1	CASSFTGTSGTDTQYF	TGCGCCAGCAGCTTTACCGGGACTAGCGGCACAGATACGCAGTATTTT
NA	NA	TRBJ2-7	TRBV28	CASSSPGSREQYF	TGTGCCAGCAGTTCCCCAGGGTCTCGCGAGCAGTACTTC
NA	NA	TRBJ1-4	TRBV27	CASSLTSDWNEKLFF	TGTGCCAGCAGTCTCACATCCGACTGGAATGAAAAACTGTTTTTT
NA	NA	TRBJ2-7	TRBV7-9	CASSLGSGLTYEQYF	TGTGCCAGCAGCTTGGGTAGCGGACTAACCTACGAGCAGTACTTC
NA	NA	TRBJ1-3	TRBV5-6	CASSLSARFSSGNTIYF	TGTGCCAGCAGCTTGTCAGCCAGGTTTTCCTCTGGAAACACCATATATTTT